This TCR beta chain came from a study of cytomegalovirus exposure and HLA in healthy donors. The CDR3 consists of 15 residues. Germline V CDR1 and CDR2: LNHNV, YYDKDF (reference sequence). With V trimmed by 0 bases and J by 2 bases, 2 bases remained unmatched. Study-wide findings and caveats: A subsequent analysis found that TCR clusters from the first cohort also tended to co-occur in the approximately 130 validation repertoires, with 90% to 95% of cluster scores above 0. Cytomegalovirus-associated status was assigned to more than 150 TCR beta chains. Most TCR sequences proved rare, with some public TCRs found in many donors.

The donors belonged to the roughly 110-subject validation cohort, separate from the roughly 600-subject first cohort. About this clone: The antigen is unknown.

Sequencing used immunoSEQ multiplex PCR; TCRdb keeps in-frame clones, though not all of them. This table has around 61,000 clones, about 92% appearing once. This TCR was recovered from a man younger than 35 in good health and CMV-seronegative. Sequenced input: PBMCs. The V and J genes are TRBV15 and TRBJ2-7, with TRBD2 matching over 9 bases. The CDR3 spells CATSRDRTSAYEQYF. CDR3 coding DNA: TGTGCCACCAGCAGAGATAGGACTAGCGCCTACGAGCAGTACTTC.